One TCR beta chain is described in this entry. Its antigen is unknown. Both 60 Vbeta primers and 13 Jbeta primers went into the PCR. Using immunoSEQ multiplex PCR, the repertoire was profiled, and TCRdb retains in-frame clones only, with some absent. This sample has 100,000 to 150,000 clones, with more than 80% found just once. The sample originates from a study of cytomegalovirus exposure and HLA in healthy donors. There are 15 residues in the CDR3. With 3 bases clipped from V and 4 bases from J, the junction kept 3 bases outside the gene matches. Germline CDR1 reads MDHEN; CDR2 reads SYDVKM. Findings and limits, study-wide: In a later analysis, TCR beta V- and J-gene trimming showed a link to a missense DCLRE1C variant. Association of 15,000 to 20,000 TCR beta sequences with HLA alleles was found at 0.05 false discovery rate in a later analysis. Specificity of three CMV-associated chains for CMV antigens was verified in vitro.

The receptor's source is a man aged 25-40 years in good health and CMV-seropositive. The source material was PBMCs. The chain is built from TRBV28 and TRBJ2-1, with 10 bases matching TRBD2. CDR3 bases: TGTGCCAGCAGTTTGCTAGCGGGGGTTTACAATGAGCAGTTCTTC. Its protein is CASSLLAGVYNEQFF.